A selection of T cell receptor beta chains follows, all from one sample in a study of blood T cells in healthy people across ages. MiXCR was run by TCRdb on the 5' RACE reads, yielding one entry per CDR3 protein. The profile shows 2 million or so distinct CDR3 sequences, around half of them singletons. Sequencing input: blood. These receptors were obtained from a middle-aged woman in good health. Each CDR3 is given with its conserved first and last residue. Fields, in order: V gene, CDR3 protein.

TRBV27,CASSFPGTGNNEQFF
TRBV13,CASSNVPGGQVTDTQYF
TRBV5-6,CASSFWRAAREQYF
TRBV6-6,CASHRGRLETQYF
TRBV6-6,CASSGTAVAKSIQYF
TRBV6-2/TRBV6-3,CASGQGPLYEQYF
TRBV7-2,CASSKPGGTQYF
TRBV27,CASSFSGGSNQPQHF
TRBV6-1,CASTAGTGSYEQFF
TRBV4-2,CASSQGVYSGANVLTF
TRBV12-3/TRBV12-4,CASSQIREREQYF
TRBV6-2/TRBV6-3,CASSYSIVRNSPLHF
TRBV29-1,CSAPGTPYNEQFF
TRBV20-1,CSARLLSGAQETQYF
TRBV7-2,CASSLGGTSGGARTQYF
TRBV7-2,CASSLARGGGNQPQHF
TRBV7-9,CASKSPGRGQGFGANVLTF
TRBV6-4,CASSGTSGRFNEQFF
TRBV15,CATSDSVKSYNEQFF
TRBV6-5,CASSSRDYPNEQFF
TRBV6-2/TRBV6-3,CASSLFSRGGETQYF
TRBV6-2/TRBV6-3,CASSRAASYEQYF
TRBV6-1,CASSDSIVGLNTEAFF
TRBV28,CASSTSSGRYQETRYF
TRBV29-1,CSAGTGLGQETQYF
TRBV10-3,CAIRGTSRGYTF
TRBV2,CASSEGVRQYF
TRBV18,CASSPSPATDTQYF
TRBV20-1,CSAHRESSAYEQYF
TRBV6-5,CASRTDRAYGYTF
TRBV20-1,CSALDGGGYNEQFF
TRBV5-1,CASSLGRVEGGYTF
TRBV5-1,CASSVVSPTDTQYF
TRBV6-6,CASRASGGADTQYF
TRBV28,CASSSSGEVHNEQFF
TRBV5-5,CASSFRKGTYNEQFF
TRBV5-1,CASSLADSLQETQYF
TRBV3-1,CTSSQAELLWSGYTF
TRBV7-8,CASSVGRFSSYEQYF
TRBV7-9,CASSLESLAGITGYGYTF
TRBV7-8,CASSVTQGGNHQYF
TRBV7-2,CASSSRPTSGNHEQYF
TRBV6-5,CASSMMSGRYGYTF
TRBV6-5,CASRKRGASTDTQYF
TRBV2,CASKGTGAGYTF
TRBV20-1,CSARSRTGISYYGYTF
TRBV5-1,CASSLVVDGTEQFF
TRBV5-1,CASSLGGTGGAEAFF
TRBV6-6,CASSGSDEVETQYF
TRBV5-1,CASRPQVGNTDTQYF
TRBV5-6,CASSSLTVIYYGYTF
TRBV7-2,CASSADRGFANEKLFF
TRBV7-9,CASSVNRGGYGYTF
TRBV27,CASSLNRGVGRDYGYTF